This T cell receptor beta chain was captured in a study of cytomegalovirus exposure and HLA in healthy donors. This clone was seen many times. Its specificity is not known. Between the trimmed V and J ends, which lost 4 bases and 2 bases, there was a span of 3 bases. CDR3 length: 11 residues. With 60 Vbeta and 13 Jbeta primers, the PCR was carried out. Generated by immunoSEQ multiplex PCR, the TCRdb table keeps only in-frame clones and is missing some. There are more than 95,000 clones in the sample; 64% occur only once, and under 4% lies in the top ten. Findings of the study overall: For most TCR sequences rarity was the rule, although some public TCRs occurred in many donors. The authors listed 150 or so TCR beta chains as cytomegalovirus-associated. Productive rates of about 87% or about 30% were seen for most TCR beta V segments in an earlier analysis.

The receptor's source is a man in his sixties in good health and CMV-seronegative. Sequenced input: PBMCs. This chain links TRBV23-1 with TRBJ2-7, with D hard to call. TRBV23-1 carries the ORF label, with uncertain function. CDR3 loop: CASSRPYEQYF. The DNA of the CDR3 is TGCGCCAGCAGTCGGCCCTACGAGCAGTACTTC.